The 3 T cell receptor beta chains listed next were all sequenced from one sample in a study of human T cells and chemical hapten exposure. The time point is: patch test 3, about 24 weeks after DPC sensitization. Treatment specified: therapeutic diphenylcyclopropenone sensitization with weekly scalp DPC. MiXCR, run by TCRdb on the RACE reads, gives a single entry per CDR3 protein. The profile covers approximately 80,000 distinct CDR3 sequences, with about a tenth appearing a single time and around 3.7% taken by the ten largest. Source: whole blood, taken in connection with sensitization to the hapten diphenylcyclopropenone (DPC). The origin of the receptors is a woman between 45 and 60 years old with alopecia areata. Some clones in this sample may be carry-over from other donors' samples.

V gene TRBV7-8 combines with J gene TRBJ2-7, with D tentatively TRBD2 (5 bases). The CDR3 spans 14 residues. Between the trimmed V and J ends, which lost 5 bases and 0 bases, there was a span of 11 bases. Germline values: CDR1 SGHVS, CDR2 FQNEAQ. The CDR3 DNA sequence: TGTGCCAGCAGCGCCTTTAGCGACTCCTACGAGCAGTACTTC. This sequence encodes CASSAFSDSYEQYF. Combining the CDR3 with reference TRBV7-8 and TRBJ2-7 gives the whole variable domain GAGVSQSPRYKVAKRGQDVALRCDPISGHVSLFWYQQALGQGPEFLTYFQNEAQLDKSGLPSDRFFAERPEGSVSTLKIQRTQQEDSAVYLCASSAFSDSYEQYFGPGTRLTVT.

Details on this clonotype: The junction shows a germline mismatch at one end, possibly a read error. This sequence joins TRBV11-2 and TRBJ2-1; TRBD2 might be the D (7 bases). The CDR3 covers 16 residues. The germline gives CDR1 SGHAT, CDR2 FQNNGV. CDR3 region: CVSSSRTRGTYNEQFF. Written as DNA, the CDR3 is TGTGTCAGCAGCTCGCGGACTAGGGGGACCTACAATGAGCAGTTCTTC.

V usage is TRBV10-3 and J usage is TRBJ2-3; 14 bases are shared with TRBD2. V gave up 10 bases and J gave up 6 bases; unmatched junction bases: 9. This CDR3 comprises 15 residues. Per germline, CDR1 ENHRY and CDR2 SYGVKD. CDR3 sequence: CATGTSGGHGDTQYF. CDR3 coding DNA: TGTGCCACCGGGACTAGCGGGGGTCACGGCGATACGCAGTATTTT.